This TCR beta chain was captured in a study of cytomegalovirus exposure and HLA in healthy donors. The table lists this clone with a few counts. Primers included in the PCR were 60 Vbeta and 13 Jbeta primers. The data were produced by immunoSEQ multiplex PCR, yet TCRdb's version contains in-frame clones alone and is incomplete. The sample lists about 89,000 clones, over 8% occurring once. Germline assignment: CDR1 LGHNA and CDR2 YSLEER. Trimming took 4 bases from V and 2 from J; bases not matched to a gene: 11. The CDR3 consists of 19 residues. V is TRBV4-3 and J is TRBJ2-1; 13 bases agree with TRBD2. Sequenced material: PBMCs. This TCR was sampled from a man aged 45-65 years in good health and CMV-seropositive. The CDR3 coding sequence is TGCGCCAGCAGCCCCGGACTAGCGGGAGAAACCCCCACCTACAATGAGCAGTTCTTC. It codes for CASSPGLAGETPTYNEQFF.